The rows below give T cell receptor beta chains drawn from one sample of a study of blood T cells in healthy people across ages. TCRdb ran MiXCR on the 5' RACE reads and lists one entry per CDR3 protein. The table has around 800,000 distinct CDR3 sequences, less than 80% seen once; the top ten hold 25% to 35%. Sequencing was carried out using blood. These TCRs come from a man younger than 40 in good health. Each CDR3 is given with its conserved first and last residue. The D gene is left open where the match is weak. Not all rows give a size; the values are once, few, many and, for expanded clones, a class.

>TRBJ2-2|TRBV24-1|-|-
TGTGCCACCAGTGCCTCGCGTCGGGAGCTGTTTTTT
CATSASRRELFF
>TRBJ1-2|TRBV30|-|-
TGTGCCTGGGACATAAGGACAGTCTATGGCTACACCTTC
CAWDIRTVYGYTF
>TRBJ1-2|TRBV27|-|-
TGTGCCAGCAGTCCAGCCCCCCTCCTCAGCTATGGCTACACCTTC
CASSPAPLLSYGYTF
>TRBJ1-2|TRBV20-1|-|few
TGCAGTGCTAGACACAGTTATAACTATGGCTACACCTTC
CSARHSYNYGYTF
>TRBJ2-1|TRBV2|-|-
TGTGCCAGCGAAGGATACAATGAGCAGTTCTTC
CASEGYNEQFF
>TRBJ2-7|TRBV9|TRBD2|-
TGTGCCAGCAGCGGCTCCGGGACTAGCGTTTACGAGCAGTACTTC
CASSGSGTSVYEQYF
>TRBJ1-2|TRBV6-5|TRBD1|-
TGTGCCGGCAGTTCGACAGGGGGATATGGCTACACCTTC
CAGSSTGGYGYTF
>TRBJ2-1|TRBV4-2|-|-
TGTGCCTGCAGCCTCGGAACAGGGATTTACGAGCAGTTCTTC
CACSLGTGIYEQFF
>TRBJ2-1|TRBV20-1|-|few
TGCAGTGCCGCCTCAATGAGCTCCTACAATGAGCAGTTCTTC
CSAASMSSYNEQFF
>TRBJ2-6|TRBV28|-|many
TGTGCCAGCAGTCAAGGGGTTGGGGCCAACGTCCTGACTTTC
CASSQGVGANVLTF
>TRBJ2-1|TRBV7-2|TRBD2|-
TGTGCCAGCAGCTTAGAAGCGGCTAGCGGCCTCAATGAGCAGTTCTTC
CASSLEAASGLNEQFF
>TRBJ1-2|TRBV10-3|TRBD1|-
TGTGCCATGCACCGGGACAGGGGGACTGGCTACACCTTC
CAMHRDRGTGYTF
>TRBJ2-7|TRBV6-1|-|-
TGTGCCAGTGGGAGGTACAATGAGCAGTACTTC
CASGRYNEQYF
>TRBJ2-5|TRBV20-1|TRBD2|-
TGCAGTGCTAGAGGAGGGGGGACTAGCGTTGAGACCCAGTACTTC
CSARGGGTSVETQYF
>TRBJ2-7|TRBV10-3|-|-
TGTGCCATCAGTGTCACCTTACAGGGTTCCTACGAGCAGTACTTC
CAISVTLQGSYEQYF
>TRBJ2-4|TRBV6-2/TRBV6-3|-|-
TGTGCCAGCAGTTACGAGGGAGCAGGGGCGAACATTCAGTACTTC
CASSYEGAGANIQYF
>TRBJ2-3|TRBV27|-|-
TGTGCCAGCCCCACAGATACGCAGTATTTT
CASPTDTQYF
>TRBJ2-1|TRBV30|-|-
TGTGCCTGGAGTATCTACAGAGCTGATCAGTTCTTC
CAWSIYRADQFF
>TRBJ2-2|TRBV4-3|-|-
TGCGCCAGCAGCCAAGAGGGACACCTCACCGGGGAGCTGTTTTTT
CASSQEGHLTGELFF
>TRBJ2-4|TRBV11-2|TRBD2|-
TGTGCCAGCAGCTTAGATCCCTTCGGGGGGAATCCAAAAAACATTCAGTACTTT
CASSLDPFGGNPKNIQYF
>TRBJ2-1|TRBV7-2|TRBD2|-
TGTGCCAGCAGCTCAAGGGCTAGCGGGAGCTCCTACAATGAGCAGTTCTTC
CASSSRASGSSYNEQFF
>TRBJ2-2|TRBV4-2|TRBD1|-
TGTGCCAGCAGCTCCTGGACAGGGCCGAACACCGGGGAGCTGTTTTTT
CASSSWTGPNTGELFF
>TRBJ2-5|TRBV5-1|TRBD2|-
TGCGCCAGCAGCTTGGATCTCGGGGGGGGCGTCAAGACCCAGTACTTC
CASSLDLGGGVKTQYF
>TRBJ2-7|TRBV12-3/TRBV12-4|TRBD1|-
TGTGCCAGCAGTTTAAACGTGGGACAGGGGGTATTGTACGAGCAGTACTTC
CASSLNVGQGVLYEQYF
>TRBJ2-3|TRBV7-3|TRBD2|-
TGTGCCAGCAGCTTAATGGCTAGCGGGGCGGGAGCAGATACGCAGTATTTT
CASSLMASGAGADTQYF
>TRBJ2-6|TRBV20-1|-|once
TGCAGTGCTAGAGCTAGTGGCTCTGGGGCCAACGTCCTGACTTTC
CSARASGSGANVLTF
>TRBJ2-7|TRBV4-2|TRBD1|-
TGTGCCAGCAGCCAAGATAGGGACAGGGGACCACCTAGCTCCTACGAGCAGTACTTC
CASSQDRDRGPPSSYEQYF
>TRBJ2-7|TRBV5-1|TRBD1|-
TGCGCCAGCAGCTTTGAGGCAGGGGGCCACTACGAGCAGTACTTC
CASSFEAGGHYEQYF
>TRBJ2-7|TRBV7-2|TRBD2|-
TGTGCCAGCAGCCCGCGGACTAGCGGGCCGGCTGATTACGAGCAGTACTTC
CASSPRTSGPADYEQYF
>TRBJ2-6|TRBV3-1|-|-
TGTGCCAGCAAAAGGGAGGCAGGGGCCAACGTCCTGACTTTC
CASKREAGANVLTF
>TRBJ2-5|TRBV7-2|-|-
TGTGCCAGCAGCGAACCCCGGGGGAGCCGGCAAGAGACCCAGTACTTC
CASSEPRGSRQETQYF
>TRBJ2-3|TRBV5-1|-|few
TGCGCCAGCAGTAGGGAATTGCCGGGAGATACGCAGTATTTT
CASSRELPGDTQYF
>TRBJ2-7|TRBV12-3/TRBV12-4|TRBD1|once
TGTGCCAGCAGGTCACAGGGGCTGTCCTACGAGCAGTACTTC
CASRSQGLSYEQYF
>TRBJ1-1|TRBV29-1|TRBD1|-
TGCAGCGTTGAAGCCGACAGGGGGATCACTGAAGCTTTCTTT
CSVEADRGITEAFF
>TRBJ1-5|TRBV20-1|-|-
TGCAGTGCGGGAAAGACAGGAGCTGGACAGCCCCAGCATTTT
CSAGKTGAGQPQHF
>TRBJ1-2|TRBV9|-|-
TGTGCCAGCAGCACACCCACGACGGGGGTTAACTATGGCTACACCTTC
CASSTPTTGVNYGYTF
>TRBJ2-7|TRBV6-5|TRBD2|-
TGTGCCAGCGGCTCGGGGGGGGCCGAGCAGTACTTC
CASGSGGAEQYF
>TRBJ2-3|TRBV9|TRBD2|-
TGTGCCAGCAGCGTTGAGCGGGGGGGCGGTAGCACAGATACGCAGTATTTT
CASSVERGGGSTDTQYF
>TRBJ2-5|TRBV12-3/TRBV12-4|-|few
TGTGCCAGCAGTTTAGGGTCCGGGGTTAGGGAGACCCAGTACTTC
CASSLGSGVRETQYF
>TRBJ2-3|TRBV21-1|-|-
TGTGCCACTTCGGGACTGTCGCGTTATAAACATACGCAGTATTTT
CATSGLSRYKHTQYF
>TRBJ2-3|TRBV20-1|-|few
TGCAGTGCTAGATCCCCCACCGTTCCGGGGATCACAGATACGCAGTATTTT
CSARSPTVPGITDTQYF
>TRBJ2-1|TRBV2|-|once
TGTGCCAGCAGCTACAGGGAAAGGAGCTACAATGAGCAGTTCTTC
CASSYRERSYNEQFF
>TRBJ2-5|TRBV7-9|-|-
TGTGCCAGCAGCACATCCACGTGGGAGCAGTACTTC
CASSTSTWEQYF
>TRBJ1-2|TRBV28|-|few
TGTGCCAGCAGCCCCGGAAGAACAGCTCCTGGCTACACCTTC
CASSPGRTAPGYTF
>TRBJ2-7|TRBV2|-|-
TGTGCCAGTGGGACACCGACCTACGAGCAGTACTTC
CASGTPTYEQYF
>TRBJ2-1|TRBV28|-|few
TGTGCCAGCAGTTTTCGGGCGCACTACTCCTACAATGAGCAGTTCTTC
CASSFRAHYSYNEQFF
>TRBJ2-3|TRBV15|-|few
TGTGCCACCAGCAGAGATGCGCAGGGTGCTTACACAGATACGCAGTATTTT
CATSRDAQGAYTDTQYF
>TRBJ2-3|TRBV7-9|TRBD2|-
TGTGCCAGCAGCTTAGCGACGGCGGGGGGGACAGATACGCAGTATTTT
CASSLATAGGTDTQYF
>TRBJ2-1|TRBV9|TRBD2|few
TGTGCCAGCAGCACCCGAAGCGGGGGGGCCAGGAATGAGCAGTTCTTC
CASSTRSGGARNEQFF